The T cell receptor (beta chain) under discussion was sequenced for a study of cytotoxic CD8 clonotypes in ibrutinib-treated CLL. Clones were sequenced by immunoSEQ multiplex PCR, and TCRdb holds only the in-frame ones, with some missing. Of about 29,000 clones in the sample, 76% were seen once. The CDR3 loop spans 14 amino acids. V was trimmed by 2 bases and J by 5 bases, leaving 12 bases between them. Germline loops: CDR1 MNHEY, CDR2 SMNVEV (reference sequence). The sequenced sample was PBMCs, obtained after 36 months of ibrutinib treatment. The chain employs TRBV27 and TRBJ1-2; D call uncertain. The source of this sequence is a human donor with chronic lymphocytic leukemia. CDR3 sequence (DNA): TGTGCCAGCAGTTTAGTGGGAGGAGATTATGGCTACACCTTC. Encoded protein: CASSLVGGDYGYTF.